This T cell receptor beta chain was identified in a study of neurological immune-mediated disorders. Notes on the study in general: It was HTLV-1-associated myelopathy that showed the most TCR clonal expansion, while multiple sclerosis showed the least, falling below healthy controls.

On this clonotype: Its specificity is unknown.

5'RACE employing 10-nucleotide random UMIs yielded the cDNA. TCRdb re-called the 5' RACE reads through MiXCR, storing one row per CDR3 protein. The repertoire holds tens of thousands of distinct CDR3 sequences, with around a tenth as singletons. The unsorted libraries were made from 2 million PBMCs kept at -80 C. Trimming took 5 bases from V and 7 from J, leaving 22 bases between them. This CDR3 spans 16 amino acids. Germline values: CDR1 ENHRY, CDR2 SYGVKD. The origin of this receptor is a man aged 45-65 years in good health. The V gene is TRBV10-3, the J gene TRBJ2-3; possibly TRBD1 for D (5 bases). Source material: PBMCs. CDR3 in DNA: TGTGCCATCAGTCAGCAGGGCCCGACAAAGCCTAATACGCAGTATTTT. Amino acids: CAISQQGPTKPNTQYF.